This T cell receptor beta chain was recorded in a study of cytomegalovirus exposure and HLA in healthy donors. The V gene's germline CDR1 is LGHNA and CDR2 YSLEER. The CDR3 is made up of 15 amino acids. The junction had 4 bases not matched to a gene; V was cut back by 1 base and J by 3 bases. The study ran its PCR with 60 Vbeta and 13 Jbeta primers. Sequencing used immunoSEQ multiplex PCR; TCRdb keeps in-frame clones, though not all of them. This sample's table reports 65,000 to 85,000 clones. Sequenced input: PBMCs. This TCR was sampled from a woman aged 55-75 years in good health and CMV-seronegative. The chain is built from TRBV4-3 and TRBJ1-2; 8 bases agree with TRBD1. CDR3: CASSQGTTGDYGYTF. Written as DNA, the CDR3 is TGCGCCAGCAGCCAAGGTACGACAGGGGACTATGGCTACACCTTC.